This T cell receptor beta chain derives from a study of T cells in Graves' hyperthyroidism and ophthalmopathy (dated by TCRdb to between 2019 and 2020). Study-wide context: Peripheral blood was collected at initial diagnosis, before any treatment. To identify distinguishing TCR V-J signatures, a discovery cohort of around 98 patients was used, comprising 40 to 45 with Graves' ophthalmopathy and 55 to 65 with stable Graves' hyperthyroidism. An independent validation cohort of around 19 hyperthyroidism patients and approximately 17 patients who later progressed to ophthalmopathy tested prospective prediction of ophthalmopathy. For training and testing, the 100 or so patients in the discovery cohort were randomly divided in a 7:3 ratio. The study also compared thyroid tissue and blood T-cell repertoires from over 5 Graves' hyperthyroidism patients. Following sampling, methimazole starting at 30 mg daily was given to hyperthyroidism patients, and high-dose intravenous methylprednisolone was given to ophthalmopathy patients. TCR Vbeta CDR3 sequencing of approximately 140 peripheral blood samples (under 45 ophthalmopathy, 70 to 85 hyperthyroidism and approximately 17 progressor patients) is reported in the paper. The study at large found these results: In validation, the model predicted progression to ophthalmopathy a median of roughly 6.5 months before onset, with 65% to 71% sensitivity and 72.22% specificity. A model built on a 13 V-J signature distinguished ophthalmopathy from stable hyperthyroidism, reaching 87.88% sensitivity and about 81% specificity in cross-validation and 80%/75% in testing. Most expanded thyroid clonotypes (frequency above 0.001) were also detected in blood, suggesting blood repertoires may reflect thyroid immune responses. Sample size was not statistically predetermined, and investigators were not blinded to group allocation.

The TCR beta CDR3 regions were amplified from RNA transcripts. A first-round RT-PCR of the TCR CDR3 used the HTBI primer set with the Qiagen OneStep RT-PCR kit. The libraries were constructed in a second round of multiplex PCR and then size-selected and purified. Sequencing of the libraries was done on an Illumina HiSeq2000 using paired-end 100 bp reads. In the original analysis: SOAPnuke was used to process the raw data, throwing out any read that contained adapters or uncalled bases, had a mean Phred below 15, or lacked an exact constant-primer or identifier match. High-quality paired reads were merged using COPE v1.2.5, and each unique nucleotide sequence was defined as a clonotype. Clonotypes were aligned to IMGT TRBV, TRBD and TRBJ reference segments using MiTCR v1.1. Analysis was restricted to V-J combinations with a frequency above 0.0001, which covered roughly 99% of repertoires. The TCS score was defined as F50 (clonal expansion) divided by E x V (chaos), with BLOSUM62-based TCRdist calculated between CDR3 peptides within each V-J. Welch's t-statistics and random forest reduced just over 500 V-J features to 10 to 15, which were used in a naive Bayes classifier (R e1071). In TCRdb, the public reads were trimmed at Q25 with fastp and aligned with MiXCR, with productive beta chains retained. Entries that share a CDR3 protein sequence are merged under the most common genes and DNA. TCRdb, not the authors, supplied the V and J calls. The sample table records about half a million distinct CDR3 sequences; 15% to 20% of these occur just once. Clones ranked in the top ten supply 25% to 30% of the sample.

As to this clonotype: Its antigen has not been determined. No much larger clonotype is one base removed from it; base qualities were not supplied.

The CDR3 goes from the cysteine to the phenylalanine over 11 residues. The CDR3 DNA has 33 bases and is translated from base 1. Sequences ENHRY (CDR1) and SYGVKD (CDR2) are obtained from the germline V gene. Trimming takes 8 bases from V and 6 bases from J, and the germline ends sit 11 bases apart. Moderately to severely active disease, a Clinical Activity Score of at least 3, a NOSPECS grade of at least 4, and a duration under 3 months were present in ophthalmopathy patients. Exclusion was applied to patients with uncontrolled infections, other autoimmune diseases, pregnancy or lactation. Diagnoses relied on clinical symptoms, serum thyroxine and TRAb, thyroid ultrasound and orbital computed tomography. PBMCs were separated from over 9 ml of fresh peripheral blood using Ficoll-Paque density gradient centrifugation. Trizol reagent was used to extract total RNA, and RNA quality was then checked on an Agilent 2100 Bioanalyzer.

The receptor chain draws on TRBV10-3 and TRBJ2-7; the D gene is not confidently resolved. The sequenced sample was blood. The origin of this receptor is a woman in her 30s with Graves' ophthalmopathy. The DNA sequence is given as TGTGCCATCGCGGCGTTAGGCGAGCAGTACTTC. Its protein reads: CAIAALGEQYF.